The present entry profiles one T cell receptor (beta chain) with its context. The source of the sample is a study of PD-L1 blockade in urothelial cancer. Study overall: Male sex and bladder-origin urothelial cancer characterized about 85% of the 29 patients. Blood yielded a median of around 150,000 T cells per sample. At 6 weeks and at 3 weeks (second dose) after treatment start, blood was analyzed.

Method: immunoSEQ multiplex PCR; TCRdb's copy keeps in-frame clones and lacks some. The sample contains tens of thousands of clones, roughly 84% of which appear only once. The time point denotes: pretreatment peripheral blood. Each patient presented with locally advanced or metastatic urothelial carcinoma. This clonotype was sampled from a man aged 60-69 years with urothelial cancer. Sequenced material: PBMCs, taken around atezolizumab (anti-PD-L1) treatment.

The CDR3 protein is CASSQTGDLDEQYF. The CDR3 DNA reads TGTGCCAGCAGCCAAACAGGGGACCTCGACGAGCAGTACTTC. V and J are TRBV7-3 and TRBJ2-7; 7 bases are shared with TRBD1. The V and J ends lost 5 bases and 5 bases, in that order; junction bases with no gene match: 9. Germline CDR1 and CDR2: SGHTA and FQGTGA. CDR3 length: 14 amino acids.